This T cell receptor beta chain was found in a study of cytomegalovirus exposure and HLA in healthy donors. Overall study findings and caveats: Presence/absence comparisons presumed near-even sequencing depth among donors.

To note about this clone: The antigen remains undetermined. At one end, the junction sequence differs from germline, possibly due to a read error.

It was with 60 Vbeta and 13 Jbeta primers that the PCR ran. Repertoires were generated with immunoSEQ multiplex PCR, while TCRdb's copy carries only in-frame clones and drops some. This sample has 65,000 to 85,000 clones, with around 86% found just once. Sequenced sample: PBMCs. This TCR came from a woman in her 30s in good health and CMV-seronegative.

CDR3 protein: CASSTGLAVHF. The CDR3 DNA reads as TGTGCCAGTAGTACCGGACTAGCGGTACACTTC. This sequence joins TRBV19 and TRBJ2-4, with TRBD2 identical over 10 bases. From germline, CDR1 is LNHDA and CDR2 SQIVND (reference sequence). This CDR3 contains 11 residues.